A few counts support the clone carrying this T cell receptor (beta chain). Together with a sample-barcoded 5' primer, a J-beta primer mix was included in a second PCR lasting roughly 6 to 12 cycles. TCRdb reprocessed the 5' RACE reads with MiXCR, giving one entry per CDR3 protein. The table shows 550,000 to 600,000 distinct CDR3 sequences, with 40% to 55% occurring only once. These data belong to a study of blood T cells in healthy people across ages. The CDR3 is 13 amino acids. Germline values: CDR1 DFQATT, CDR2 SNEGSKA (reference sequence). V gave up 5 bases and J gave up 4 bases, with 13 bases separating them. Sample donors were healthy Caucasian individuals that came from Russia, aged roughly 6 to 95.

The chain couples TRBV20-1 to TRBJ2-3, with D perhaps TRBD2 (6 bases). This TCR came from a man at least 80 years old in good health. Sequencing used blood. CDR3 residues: CSAPGGTPDTQYF. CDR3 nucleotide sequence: TGCAGTGCTCCCGGAGGGACGCCAGATACGCAGTATTTT.